The clone carrying this T cell receptor (beta chain) was recorded at least ten times. Antigen specificity is unknown. The data derive from a study of CD8 T cells in ankylosing spondylitis. Study-wide points: Disease-associated clones were reportedly significantly overrepresented in matched ankylosing spondylitis synovial fluid.

MiXCR, applied by TCRdb to the 5' RACE reads, yields one record per CDR3 protein. The sample lists a few hundred thousand distinct CDR3 sequences; roughly 10% were seen once. The clonotype comes from a male donor with ankylosing spondylitis or in good health (not recorded which). The sample taken for sequencing was blood, either unsorted or a sorted T cell fraction (not recorded which).

Here the CDR3 DNA reads TGCAGCGTCGCAGGGGAGCCCTACGAGCAGTACTTC. It is translated as CSVAGEPYEQYF. The J gene is TRBJ2-7, the V gene TRBV29-1, with a tentative D call TRBD1 (6 bases). V shed 6 bases and J shed 2 bases, with 11 bases lying between them. The CDR3 is made up of 12 amino acids. CDR1 is SQVTM and CDR2 is ANQGSEA in the germline V gene.